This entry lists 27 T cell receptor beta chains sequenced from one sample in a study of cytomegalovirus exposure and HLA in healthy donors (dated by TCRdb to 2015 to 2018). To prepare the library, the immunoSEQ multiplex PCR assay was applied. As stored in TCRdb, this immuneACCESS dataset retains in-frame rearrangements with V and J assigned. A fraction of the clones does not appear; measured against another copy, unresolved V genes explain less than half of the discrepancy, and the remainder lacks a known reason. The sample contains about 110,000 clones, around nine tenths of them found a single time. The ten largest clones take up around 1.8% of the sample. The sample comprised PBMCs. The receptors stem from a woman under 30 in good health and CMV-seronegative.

The CDR3, as DNA: TGTGCCAGCAGCTCAGGGTTCGATACGCAGTATTTT. Protein: CASSSGFDTQYF. This sequence joins TRBV27 and TRBJ2-3; D may be TRBD1 (5 bases). Germline V lookup: CDR1 MNHEY, CDR2 SMNVEV (reference sequence). The CDR3 spans 12 residues. V lost 6 bases and J 6 bases, leaving 10 bases between the germline ends.

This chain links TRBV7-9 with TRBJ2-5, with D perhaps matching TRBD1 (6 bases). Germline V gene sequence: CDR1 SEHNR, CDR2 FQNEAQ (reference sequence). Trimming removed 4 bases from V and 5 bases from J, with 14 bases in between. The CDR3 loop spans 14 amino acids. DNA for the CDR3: TGTGCCAGCAGCTCGGACAGCCTTGGGGAGACCCAGTACTTC. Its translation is CASSSDSLGETQYF.

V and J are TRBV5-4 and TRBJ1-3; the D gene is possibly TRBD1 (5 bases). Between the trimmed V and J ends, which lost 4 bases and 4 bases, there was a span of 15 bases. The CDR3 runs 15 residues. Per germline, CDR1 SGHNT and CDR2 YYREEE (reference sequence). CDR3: CASSRVGVHGNTIYF. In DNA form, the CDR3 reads TGTGCCAGCAGCCGAGTAGGGGTACACGGAAACACCATATATTTT. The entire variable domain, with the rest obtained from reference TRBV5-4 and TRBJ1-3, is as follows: ETGVTQSPTHLIKTRGQQVTLRCSSQSGHNTVSWYQQALGQGPQFIFQYYREEENGRGNFPPRFSGLQFPNYSSELNVNALELDDSALYLCASSRVGVHGNTIYFGEGSWLTVV.

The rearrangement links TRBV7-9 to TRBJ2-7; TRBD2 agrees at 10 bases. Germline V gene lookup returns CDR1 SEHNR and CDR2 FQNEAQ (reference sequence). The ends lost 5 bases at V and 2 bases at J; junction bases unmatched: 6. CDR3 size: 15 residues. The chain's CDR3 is CASSPGLAEPYEQYF. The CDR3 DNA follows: TGTGCCAGCAGCCCAGGACTAGCGGAACCCTACGAGCAGTACTTC. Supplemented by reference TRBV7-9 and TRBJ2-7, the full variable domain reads DTGVSQNPRHKITKRGQNVTFRCDPISEHNRLYWYRQTLGQGPEFLTYFQNEAQLEKSRLLSDRFSAERPKGSFSTLEIQRTEQGDSAMYLCASSPGLAEPYEQYFGPGTRLTVT.

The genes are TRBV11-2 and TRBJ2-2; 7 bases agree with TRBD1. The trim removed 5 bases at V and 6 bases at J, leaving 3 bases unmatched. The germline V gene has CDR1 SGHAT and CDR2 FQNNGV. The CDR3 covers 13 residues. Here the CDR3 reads CASSATGSGELFF. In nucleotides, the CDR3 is TGTGCCAGCAGCGCGACAGGGTCCGGGGAGCTGTTTTTT.

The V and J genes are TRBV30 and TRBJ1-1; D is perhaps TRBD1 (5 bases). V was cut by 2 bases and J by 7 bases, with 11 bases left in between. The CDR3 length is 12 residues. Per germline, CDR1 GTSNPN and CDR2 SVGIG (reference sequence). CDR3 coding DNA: TGTGCCTGGAGTCCGACAAGGGGTGAAGCTTTCTTT. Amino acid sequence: CAWSPTRGEAFF.

The CDR3 DNA sequence: TGTGCCAGCAGCGGCGGTCGACTAGCGGGGGCCCAAGAGACCCAGTACTTC. Its protein is CASSGGRLAGAQETQYF. The chain carries TRBV11-2 and TRBJ2-5; TRBD2 matches at 12 bases. Germline CDR1 is SGHAT and CDR2 is FQNNGV. CDR3 length equals 17 residues. J gave up 1 base and V 5 bases, and 8 bases lay outside the gene matches.

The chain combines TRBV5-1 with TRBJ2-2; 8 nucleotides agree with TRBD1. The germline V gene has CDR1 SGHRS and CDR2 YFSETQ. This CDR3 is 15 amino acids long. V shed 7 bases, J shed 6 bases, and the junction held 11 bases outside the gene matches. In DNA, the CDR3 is TGCGCCAGCTCTGGGGTTGACAGGGGATCCGGGGAGCTGTTTTTT. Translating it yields CASSGVDRGSGELFF.

CDR3 DNA sequence: TGTGCCACCGAAAACCAGGGGGGCAACTACAATGAGCAGTTCTTC. Translated, it gives CATENQGGNYNEQFF. This chain connects TRBV15 to TRBJ2-1, with a possible D match to TRBD1 (7 bases). The germline gives CDR1 LNHNV, CDR2 YYDKDF (reference sequence). The CDR3 totals 15 residues. V gave up 8 bases and J gave up 3 bases, with 17 bases separating them.

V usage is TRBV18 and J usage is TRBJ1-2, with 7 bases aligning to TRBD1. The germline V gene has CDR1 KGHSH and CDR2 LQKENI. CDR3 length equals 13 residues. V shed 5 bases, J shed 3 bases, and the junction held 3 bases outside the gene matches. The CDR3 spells CASSAGTDYGYTF. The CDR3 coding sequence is TGTGCCAGCTCAGCCGGGACAGACTATGGCTACACCTTC.

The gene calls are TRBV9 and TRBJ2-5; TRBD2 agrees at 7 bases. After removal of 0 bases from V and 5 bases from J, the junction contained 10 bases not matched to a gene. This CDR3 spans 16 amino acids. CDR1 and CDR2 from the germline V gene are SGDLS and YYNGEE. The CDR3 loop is CASSVGEGGPGETQYF. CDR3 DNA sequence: TGTGCCAGCAGCGTAGGTGAGGGAGGGCCCGGGGAGACCCAGTACTTC.

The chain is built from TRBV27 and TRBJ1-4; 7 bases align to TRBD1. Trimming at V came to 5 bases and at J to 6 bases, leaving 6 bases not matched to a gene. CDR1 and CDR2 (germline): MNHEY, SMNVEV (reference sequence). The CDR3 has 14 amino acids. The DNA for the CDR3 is TGTGCCAGCAGTAAAGGGGGCCCTGATGAAAAACTGTTTTTT. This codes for CASSKGGPDEKLFF.

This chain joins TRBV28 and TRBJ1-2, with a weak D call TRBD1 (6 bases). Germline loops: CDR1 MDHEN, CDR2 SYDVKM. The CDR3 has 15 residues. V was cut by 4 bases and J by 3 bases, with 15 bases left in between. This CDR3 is CASSSSGEGHYGYTF. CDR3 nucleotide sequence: TGTGCCAGCAGTTCTTCAGGGGAAGGGCACTATGGCTACACCTTC.

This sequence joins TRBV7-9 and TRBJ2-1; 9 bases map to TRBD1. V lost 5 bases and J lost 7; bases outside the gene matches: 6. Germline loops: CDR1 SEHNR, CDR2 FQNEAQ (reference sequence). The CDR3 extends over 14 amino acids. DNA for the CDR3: TGTGCCAGCAGCCAACAGGGGGCGGGAAATGAGCAGTTCTTC. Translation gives CASSQQGAGNEQFF.

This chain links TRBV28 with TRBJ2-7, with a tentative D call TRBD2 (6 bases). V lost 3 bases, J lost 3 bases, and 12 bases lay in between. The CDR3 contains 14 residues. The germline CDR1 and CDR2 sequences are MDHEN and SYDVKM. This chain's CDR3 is CASSFSGVIYEQYF. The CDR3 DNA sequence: TGTGCCAGCAGTTTTTCGGGGGTTATCTACGAGCAGTACTTC.

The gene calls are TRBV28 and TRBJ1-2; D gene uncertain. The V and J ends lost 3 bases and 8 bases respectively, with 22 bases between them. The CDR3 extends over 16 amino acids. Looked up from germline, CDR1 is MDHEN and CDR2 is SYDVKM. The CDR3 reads CASSFNLRQIKNGYTF. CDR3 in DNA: TGTGCCAGCAGTTTTAATCTTAGACAAATAAAAAACGGCTACACCTTC.

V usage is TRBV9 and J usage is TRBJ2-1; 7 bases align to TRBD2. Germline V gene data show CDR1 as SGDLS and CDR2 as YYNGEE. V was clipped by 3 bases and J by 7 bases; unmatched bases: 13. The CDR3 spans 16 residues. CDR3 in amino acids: CASSEPPAGVSNEQFF. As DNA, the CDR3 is TGTGCCAGCAGCGAGCCCCCGGCGGGAGTATCGAATGAGCAGTTCTTC.

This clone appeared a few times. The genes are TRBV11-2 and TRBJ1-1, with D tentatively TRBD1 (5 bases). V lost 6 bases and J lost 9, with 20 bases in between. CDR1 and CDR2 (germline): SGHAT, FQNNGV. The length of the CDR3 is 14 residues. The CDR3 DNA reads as TGTGCCAGCAGATCCCCCAGGCGGGGACTCAAAGCTTTCTTT. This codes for CASRSPRRGLKAFF.

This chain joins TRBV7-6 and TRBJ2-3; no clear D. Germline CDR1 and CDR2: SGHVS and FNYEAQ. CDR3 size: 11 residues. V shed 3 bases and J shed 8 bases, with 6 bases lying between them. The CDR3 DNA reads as TGTGCCAGCAGCTTTCTCGGTACGCAGTATTTT. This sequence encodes CASSFLGTQYF.

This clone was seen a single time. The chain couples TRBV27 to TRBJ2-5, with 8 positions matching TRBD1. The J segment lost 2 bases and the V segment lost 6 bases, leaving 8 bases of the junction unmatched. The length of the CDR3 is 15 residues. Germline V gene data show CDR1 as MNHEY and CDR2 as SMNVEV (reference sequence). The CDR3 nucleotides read TGTGCCAGCAGCCGGACAGGGCTTATACAAGAGACCCAGTACTTC. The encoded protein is CASSRTGLIQETQYF.

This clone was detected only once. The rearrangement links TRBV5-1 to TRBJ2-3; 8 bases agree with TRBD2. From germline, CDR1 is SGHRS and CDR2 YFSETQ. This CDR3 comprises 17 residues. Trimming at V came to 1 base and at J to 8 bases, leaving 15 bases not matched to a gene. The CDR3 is CASSLQDSGMGPGTQYF. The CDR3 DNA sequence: TGCGCCAGCAGCTTGCAAGATAGCGGGATGGGTCCCGGTACGCAGTATTTT. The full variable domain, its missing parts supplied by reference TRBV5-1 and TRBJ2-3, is KAGVTQTPRYLIKTRGQQVTLSCSPISGHRSVSWYQQTPGQGLQFLFEYFSETQRNKGNFPGRFSGRQFSNSRSEMNVSTLELGDSALYLCASSLQDSGMGPGTQYFGPGTRLTVL.

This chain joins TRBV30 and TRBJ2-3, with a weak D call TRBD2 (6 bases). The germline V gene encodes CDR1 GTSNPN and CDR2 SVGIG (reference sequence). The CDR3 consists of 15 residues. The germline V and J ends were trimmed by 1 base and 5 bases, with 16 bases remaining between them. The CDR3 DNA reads TGTGCCTGGAGTGAACTGACAGACGGGGGAGATACGCAGTATTTT. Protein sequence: CAWSELTDGGDTQYF.

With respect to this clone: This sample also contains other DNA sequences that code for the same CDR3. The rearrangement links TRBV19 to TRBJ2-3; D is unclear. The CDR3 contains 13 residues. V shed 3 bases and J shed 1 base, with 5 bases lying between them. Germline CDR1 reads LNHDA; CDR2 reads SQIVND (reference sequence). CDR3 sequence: CASSIRGTDTQYF. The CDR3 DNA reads TGTGCCAGTAGTATTCGGGGCACAGATACGCAGTATTTT.

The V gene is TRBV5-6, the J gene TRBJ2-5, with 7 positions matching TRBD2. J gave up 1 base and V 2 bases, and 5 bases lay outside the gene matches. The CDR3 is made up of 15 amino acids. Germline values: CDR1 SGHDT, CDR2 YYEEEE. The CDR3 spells CASSLAGGGQETQYF. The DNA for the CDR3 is TGTGCCAGCAGCTTAGCAGGCGGGGGCCAAGAGACCCAGTACTTC.

CDR3 in amino acids: CASSPRQGSYEQYF. For the CDR3, the DNA is TGTGCCAGCAGCCCCCGACAGGGGTCCTACGAGCAGTACTTC. The V call is TRBV13, the J call TRBJ2-7, with 8 bases lining up with TRBD1. Losses at the gene ends were 5 bases for V and 1 base for J; bases not matched to a gene: 4. The CDR3 consists of 14 residues. Germline CDR1 PRHDT, CDR2 FYEKMQ (reference sequence).

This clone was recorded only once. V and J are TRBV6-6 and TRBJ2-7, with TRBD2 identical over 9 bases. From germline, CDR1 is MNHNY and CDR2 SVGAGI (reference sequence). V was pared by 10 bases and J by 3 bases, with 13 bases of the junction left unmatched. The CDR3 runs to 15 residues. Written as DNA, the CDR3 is TGTGCCACCAGAAATCAGGGGCGGGGGGGCTACGAGCAGTACTTC. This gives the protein CATRNQGRGGYEQYF.

In nucleotides, the CDR3 is TGTGCCAGCAGCGACCGAGCGGGCCCCTACGAGCAGTACTTC. This codes for CASSDRAGPYEQYF. This chain links TRBV7-2 with TRBJ2-7; tentatively, D is TRBD2 (6 bases). CDR1 is SGHTA, CDR2 FQGNSA, per germline. CDR3 size: 14 residues. V lost 5 bases to trimming and J lost 2 bases, with 13 bases between them. Filled out from reference TRBV7-2 and TRBJ2-7, the complete variable domain reads GAGVSQSPSNKVTEKGKDVELRCDPISGHTALYWYRQSLGQGLEFLIYFQGNSAPDKSGLPSDRFSAERTGGSVSTLTIQRTQQEDSAVYLCASSDRAGPYEQYFGPGTRLTVT.